This T cell receptor beta chain was recovered during a study of blood T cell repertoires in COVID-19. This CDR3 has 15 amino acids. The germline V gene has CDR1 SGHRS and CDR2 YFSETQ. The J segment lost 1 base and the V segment lost 7 bases, leaving 7 bases of the junction unmatched. This table comes from immunoSEQ multiplex PCR, and its TCRdb copy is limited to in-frame clones, with some not included. Here the sample spans 100,000 to 150,000 clones, around nine tenths being singletons. This TCR came from a man between 60 and 75 years old with COVID-19, enrolled during active disease. Sequencing was performed on peripheral blood. This chain uses TRBV5-1 with TRBJ2-7; 11 bases fit TRBD2. Written as DNA, the CDR3 is TGCGCCAGCCCGCCCCTAGCGGGGGGTTCCTACGAGCAGTACTTC. It specifies CASPPLAGGSYEQYF.